Listed below are T cell receptor beta chains from one sample, sequenced in a study of cytomegalovirus exposure and HLA in healthy donors. The assay was immunoSEQ multiplex PCR, and TCRdb's table has in-frame clones only and misses some. In the table there are approximately 82,000 clones, 78% of which are singletons. The sequenced sample was PBMCs. The receptors were gathered from a man in his forties or fifties in good health and CMV-seronegative. Each CDR3 is given with its conserved first and last residue. A D gene is named only where the DNA matches it firmly. Some rows mark clone size as missing; the rest say once, few, many or name a class of expanded clone.

>TRBV4-2|TRBJ2-7|-|-
TGTGCCAGCAGCCAAGAATACAGCTCCTACGAGCAGTACTTC
CASSQEYSSYEQYF
>TRBV15|TRBJ1-4|-|-
TGTGCCACCAGGGGCAGACGCTCAACTAATGAAAAACTGTTTTTT
CATRGRRSTNEKLFF
>TRBV28|TRBJ2-7|-|-
TGTGCCAGCAGTTTTGACAGACAGACCGAATTCTTCGGCGAGCAGTACTTC
CASSFDRQTEFFGEQYF
>TRBV2|TRBJ2-6|-|-
TGTGCCAGCAGTGAAGGTGGGTTGGTCAGGGTCACCTCTGGGGCCAACGTCCTGACTTTC
CASSEGGLVRVTSGANVLTF
>TRBV9|TRBJ1-2|-|TRBD1
TGTGCCAGCAGCGTAGCGGGGACAGACTATGGCTACACCTTC
CASSVAGTDYGYTF
>TRBV28|TRBJ1-4|-|-
TGTGCCAGCAGTGTGGGGGGGGTGGTTGCCGTAAAACTGTTTTTT
CASSVGGVVAVKLFF
>TRBV13|TRBJ1-1|-|-
TGTGCCAGCAGGGGGACAGAAGCTTTCTTT
CASRGTEAFF
>TRBV19|TRBJ1-4|-|-
TGTGCCAGTACGACAGGATGGGCAACTAATGAAAAACTGTTTTTT
CASTTGWATNEKLFF
>TRBV19|TRBJ2-3|few|TRBD2
TGTGCCAGTAGTATGGGCGGACTAGCGGGAGTTGTAGATACGCAGTATTTT
CASSMGGLAGVVDTQYF
>TRBV7-9|TRBJ2-3|-|TRBD2
TGTGCCAGCAGCTTAGGTCTAGCGGGGGGCACAGATACGCAGTATTTT
CASSLGLAGGTDTQYF
>TRBV18|TRBJ1-1|-|-
TGTGCCAGCTCACCGGCCAGGGGTTACACTGAAGCTTTCTTT
CASSPARGYTEAFF
>TRBV7-8|TRBJ1-6|-|TRBD1
TGTGCCAGCAGCTTGGACAGGGGAGGCTATAATTCACCCCTCCACTTT
CASSLDRGGYNSPLHF
>TRBV19|TRBJ2-1|-|TRBD2
TGTGCCAGTAGAGGGCTAGCGGGCCTTCAGAACAATGAGCAGTTCTTC
CASRGLAGLQNNEQFF
>TRBV6-1|TRBJ2-5|few|-
TGTGCCAGTAGGACAGCCGGCCCTTCCCACTTC
CASRTAGPSHF
>TRBV28|TRBJ2-6|-|-
TGTGCCAGCAGTTTAACAGGTTTCTCTGGGGCCAACGTCCTGACTTTC
CASSLTGFSGANVLTF
>TRBV4-3|TRBJ1-1|-|TRBD1
TGCGCCAGCAGCCAAGAGGGGACAGGGATTGGTACTGAAGCTTTCTTT
CASSQEGTGIGTEAFF
>TRBV6-6|TRBJ2-1|-|TRBD2
TGTGCCACCCGACTAGCGGGAGGGGATGAGCAGTTCTTC
CATRLAGGDEQFF
>TRBV7-3|TRBJ2-1|few|TRBD2
TGTGCCAGCAGTCTAGCGGGAGGACCCTACAATGAGCAGTTCTTC
CASSLAGGPYNEQFF
>TRBV5-6|TRBJ1-3|-|-
TGTGCCAGCAGCCGGGGACTGAGCTCTGGAAACACCATATATTTT
CASSRGLSSGNTIYF
>TRBV27|TRBJ1-2|-|TRBD1
TGTGCCAGCAGTAAGACAGGGTTTGGCTACACCTTC
CASSKTGFGYTF
>TRBV14|TRBJ2-1|-|TRBD2
TGTGCCAGCAGCCAGCAAAGGGGACTAGCGGGAGAAGGTGAGCAGTTCTTC
CASSQQRGLAGEGEQFF
>TRBV6-1|TRBJ1-5|-|-
TGTGCCAGCAGTGAAATGGGGCAGGGGAGACAGCCCCAGCATTTT
CASSEMGQGRQPQHF
>TRBV19|TRBJ2-2|few|TRBD1
TGTGCCAGTAGTATGATCGGGACAGGGGGCACCGGGGAGCTGTTTTTT
CASSMIGTGGTGELFF
>TRBV29-1|TRBJ2-5|-|-
TGCAGCTCCCGACAGTCGCAAGAGACCCAGTACTTC
CSSRQSQETQYF
>TRBV7-8|TRBJ1-5|-|TRBD1
TGTGCCAGCAGCTACCGGGGCAGACAGGGGATGTACCAGCCCCAGCATTTT
CASSYRGRQGMYQPQHF
>TRBV7-9|TRBJ1-1|-|TRBD1
TGTGCCAGCAGCCTACCCGCAGGGGGCGGGAACACTGAAGCTTTCTTT
CASSLPAGGGNTEAFF
>TRBV4-2|TRBJ2-4|-|TRBD1
TGTGCCAGCAGCCAGAGACAGGGGGACATTCAGTACTTC
CASSQRQGDIQYF
>TRBV18|TRBJ1-5|-|TRBD1
TGTGCCAGCTCACCCGGACAGGGTTTGGTCAATCAGCCCCAGCATTTT
CASSPGQGLVNQPQHF
>TRBV4-1|TRBJ1-5|-|-
TGCGCCAGCAGCCCTAAGGGAACCGGACTCAATCAGCCCCAGCATTTT
CASSPKGTGLNQPQHF
>TRBV6-1|TRBJ2-1|-|TRBD1
TGTGCCAGCAGGGCCGGGACAGGGGAAGGCGGTGAGCAGTTCTTC
CASRAGTGEGGEQFF
>TRBV6-6|TRBJ1-1|-|-
TGTGCCAGCAGTTACGGGAGTGGTTACACTGAAGCTTTCTTT
CASSYGSGYTEAFF
>TRBV5-5|TRBJ1-1|-|-
TGTGCCAGCAGCCGGGGGGTTGCCACTGAAGCTTTCTTT
CASSRGVATEAFF
>TRBV19|TRBJ2-5|-|TRBD2
TGTGCCAGTAGTAGGGGACTAGCGGGAGGCCAAGAGACCCAGTACTTC
CASSRGLAGGQETQYF
>TRBV19|TRBJ2-3|-|TRBD2
TGTGCCAGTAGCTCGGGACTAGCGGGAAAGGCAGATACGCAGTATTTT
CASSSGLAGKADTQYF
>TRBV11-2|TRBJ1-2|-|-
TGTGCCAGCAGCTTAGCCGGGCGGGGGCGAGGGGGTAACTATGGCTACACCTTC
CASSLAGRGRGGNYGYTF
>TRBV18|TRBJ1-3|-|-
TGTGCCAGCTCACCAGTCGGGGGCTCTGGAAACACCATATATTTT
CASSPVGGSGNTIYF
>TRBV6-5|TRBJ1-5|few|TRBD1
TGTGCCAGCAGTAGGACAGGCCGAAATCAGCCCCAGCATTTT
CASSRTGRNQPQHF
>TRBV4-2|TRBJ1-1|-|-
TGTGCCAGCAGCCAAGTCGCCGTCGGGGTAACCATGAACACTGAAGCTTTCTTT
CASSQVAVGVTMNTEAFF
>TRBV6-1|TRBJ1-2|-|-
TGTGCCAGCAGCACCGGGTACCTCGGCTATGGCTACACCTTC
CASSTGYLGYGYTF
>TRBV7-9|TRBJ2-3|-|-
TGTGCCAGCAGCGAGGACTACCCCCCAGATACGCAGTATTTT
CASSEDYPPDTQYF
>TRBV27|TRBJ2-1|-|TRBD2
TGTGCCAGCAGTTATGGAATAGCGGGAAGCTACAATGAGCAGTTCTTC
CASSYGIAGSYNEQFF